Presented here are 21 T cell receptor beta chains from one specimen sequenced in a study of blood T cells in healthy people across ages. Primed by a sample-barcoded 5' primer and a J-beta primer mix, a second PCR proceeded for roughly 7 to 11 cycles. TCRdb ran MiXCR on the 5' RACE reads and lists one entry per CDR3 protein. Of about 640,000 distinct CDR3 sequences listed, roughly 53% are singletons. Sequenced material: blood. The receptor set was obtained from a man between 60 and 75 years old in good health.

Concerning this clonotype itself: This may arise from a read error, as a much more abundant clone is one base away. The V and J genes are TRBV20-1 and TRBJ1-4; a weak D match, TRBD1 (6 bases). The germline CDR1 and CDR2 sequences are DFQATT and SNEGSKA (reference sequence). V lost 6 bases and J 4 bases, leaving 15 bases between the germline ends. The CDR3 loop spans 14 amino acids. The CDR3 region is CSASLGAGNEKLFF. CDR3 coding DNA: TGCAGTGCCTCACTGGGGGCGGGTAATGAAAAACTGTTTTTT.

To note about this clonotype: The junction departs from germline at one end; a sequencing error may be responsible. This sequence joins TRBV4-1 and TRBJ2-1; 12 bases match TRBD2. This CDR3 contains 15 residues. Looked up from germline, CDR1 is MGHRA and CDR2 is YSYEKL. The CDR3 protein is CACSQGLAGYNEQFF. As DNA, the CDR3 is TGCGCCTGCAGCCAAGGACTAGCGGGGTACAATGAGCAGTTCTTC.

The CDR3 DNA sequence: TGTGCCACCAGCAGAGAGGCGAACCCACAAGAGACCCAGTACTTC. As protein: CATSREANPQETQYF. The rearrangement joins TRBV15 to TRBJ2-5, with D uncertain. Deletions cut 0 bases from V and 2 bases from J, with 10 bases between. Germline loops: CDR1 LNHNV, CDR2 YYDKDF (reference sequence). CDR3 length equals 15 residues.

The V call is TRBV7-2, the J call TRBJ1-1; D uncertain. Germline V lookup: CDR1 SGHTA, CDR2 FQGNSA. The CDR3 loop spans 13 amino acids. Trimming left V 5 bases short and J 4 bases short, with 11 bases between. The CDR3 DNA follows: TGTGCCAGCAGCCCGGCACGGGCCACTGAAGCTTTCTTT. It codes for CASSPARATEAFF.

The rearrangement joins TRBV18 to TRBJ2-7; D might be TRBD2 (7 bases). Between the trimmed V and J ends, which lost 3 bases and 7 bases, there was a span of 19 bases. CDR1 and CDR2 from the germline V gene are KGHSH and LQKENI. The length of the CDR3 is 15 residues. CDR3 nucleotides: TGTGCCAGCTCACCTACGGCGGGGGCTCAGTTGGAGCAGTACTTC. This codes for CASSPTAGAQLEQYF. The entire variable domain, with the rest obtained from reference TRBV18 and TRBJ2-7, is as follows: NAGVMQNPRHLVRRRGQEARLRCSPMKGHSHVYWYRQLPEEGLKFMVYLQKENIIDESGMPKERFSAEFPKEGPSILRIQQVVRGDSAAYFCASSPTAGAQLEQYFGPGTRLTVT.

This chain joins TRBV6-2 or TRBV6-3 and TRBJ2-5; D unclear. The end of the DNA is better explained by TRBJ2-7, so the J call may be wrong. Germline V gene data show CDR1 as MNHEY and CDR2 as SVGEGT. This CDR3 spans 13 amino acids. The CDR3 coding sequence is TGTGCCAGCAGTAGCCTCCACCTCTACGAGCAGTACTTC. It translates to CASSSLHLYEQYF.

This chain links TRBV6-6 with TRBJ1-5, with TRBD1 identical over 7 bases. The CDR3 loop spans 15 amino acids. The germline V gene has CDR1 MNHNY and CDR2 SVGAGI (reference sequence). Germline trimming cut 2 bases from V and 2 bases from J; bases unmatched to any gene: 3. This chain's CDR3 is CASSYNDRGNQPQHF. CDR3 coding DNA: TGTGCCAGCAGTTACAATGACAGGGGCAATCAGCCCCAGCATTTT.

The chain combines TRBV5-6 with TRBJ2-3; D not certain. The CDR3 is made up of 14 amino acids. The V and J ends lost 2 bases and 5 bases respectively, with 12 bases between them. Per the germline V gene, CDR1 is SGHDT and CDR2 is YYEEEE. The DNA for the CDR3 is TGTGCCAGCAGCTTTGGGCAGGTTGAAGATACGCAGTATTTT. Translation gives CASSFGQVEDTQYF.

This chain links TRBV7-2 with TRBJ2-1; TRBD1 aligns across 10 bases. The trim removed 5 bases at V and 1 base at J, leaving 8 bases unmatched. Germline V lookup: CDR1 SGHTA, CDR2 FQGNSA. The length of the CDR3 is 17 residues. CDR3 coding DNA: TGTGCCAGCAGCCCTCTTTTGGGACAGGGGTCCTACAATGAGCAGTTCTTC. This sequence encodes CASSPLLGQGSYNEQFF.

The J gene is TRBJ1-1, the V gene TRBV7-2, with D possibly being TRBD1 (6 bases). Trimming removed 5 bases from V and 0 bases from J, with 10 bases in between. CDR1 is SGHTA, CDR2 FQGNSA, per germline. CDR3 length equals 14 residues. The DNA for the CDR3 is TGTGCCAGCAGCCACGGGACATTGAACACTGAAGCTTTCTTT. It specifies CASSHGTLNTEAFF.

The chain couples TRBV20-1 to TRBJ1-5, with a weak D call TRBD1 (5 bases). The length of the CDR3 is 14 residues. V lost 5 bases, J lost 6 bases, and 17 bases lay in between. From germline, CDR1 is DFQATT and CDR2 SNEGSKA (reference sequence). CDR3 nucleotide sequence: TGCAGTGCTTGGACCCGGGGCGGTAGTCAGCCCCAGCATTTT. Its protein is CSAWTRGGSQPQHF.

The chain is built from TRBV7-9 and TRBJ2-1, with D perhaps matching TRBD2 (5 bases). Germline CDR1 reads SEHNR; CDR2 reads FQNEAQ (reference sequence). The germline V and J ends were trimmed by 5 bases and 2 bases, with 16 bases remaining between them. The CDR3 sequence is 16 residues long. The CDR3 nucleotides are TGTGCCAGCAGCCCCCGGCGGGCAGGAGCCTACAATGAGCAGTTCTTC. Residues: CASSPRRAGAYNEQFF.

This clonotype was counted a few times. The gene calls are TRBV20-1 and TRBJ2-1, with 7 positions matching TRBD1. After removal of 3 bases from V and 2 bases from J, the junction contained 4 bases not matched to a gene. The length of the CDR3 is 14 residues. The germline CDR1 and CDR2 sequences are DFQATT and SNEGSKA (reference sequence). The CDR3 coding sequence is TGCAGTGCTAGCTCCGGGACAGCCTACAATGAGCAGTTCTTC. It specifies CSASSGTAYNEQFF.

CDR3 sequence (DNA): TGCAGTGCTGAGGTGTACAATGAGCAGTTCTTC. As protein: CSAEVYNEQFF. The chain couples TRBV20-1 to TRBJ2-1; D remains unclear. Between the trimmed V and J ends, which lost 5 bases and 4 bases, there was a span of 6 bases. The CDR3 loop spans 11 amino acids. From germline, CDR1 is DFQATT and CDR2 SNEGSKA (reference sequence).

V and J are TRBV5-1 and TRBJ1-2; D remains unclear. CDR3 length: 12 amino acids. The germline V gene encodes CDR1 SGHRS and CDR2 YFSETQ. Trimming took off 0 bases at V and 8 bases at J, with 8 bases between the two ends. The CDR3 sequence is CASSLDLRGYTF. CDR3 DNA sequence: TGCGCCAGCAGCTTGGACCTCCGGGGCTACACCTTC.

In this sample, this clonotype turned up once. At one boundary the junction diverges from the germline segment, which might be a read error. This chain connects TRBV6-5 to TRBJ2-5; weak D call: TRBD2 (5 bases). The J call could be wrong; TRBJ2-7 is a better fit for the DNA end. From germline, CDR1 is MNHEY and CDR2 SVGAGI. The CDR3 runs 16 residues. CDR3 sequence reads: CAGRIKSGFNLYEQYF. Here the CDR3 DNA reads TGCGCCGGCAGGATAAAATCGGGGTTCAACCTCTACGAGCAGTACTTC.

Worth noting for this clonotype: A read error is possible here, since a much larger clone lies one base away. The CDR3 DNA reads TGCGCCAGCAGCCAACACGGGGGATCGGGCAATGAGCCGTTCTTC. Translating gives CASSQHGGSGNEPFF. This chain connects TRBV4-1 to TRBJ2-1, with D tentatively TRBD2 (6 bases). There are 15 residues in the CDR3. The germline V gene encodes CDR1 MGHRA and CDR2 YSYEKL.

The chain is built from TRBV7-9 and TRBJ2-7, with 10 nucleotides matching TRBD1. The last part of the DNA fits TRBJ2-5 better; the J call may be wrong. The CDR3 contains 15 residues. CDR1 is SEHNR and CDR2 is FQNEAQ in the germline V gene (reference sequence). The CDR3 DNA is TGTGCCAGCAGCCCTCGACAGGGGGCCGGGGAGACCCAGTACTTC. This translates into CASSPRQGAGETQYF.

V and J are TRBV29-1 and TRBJ1-1, with D tentatively TRBD1 (5 bases). The germline CDR1 and CDR2 sequences are SQVTM and ANQGSEA. The CDR3 is 11 residues long. The germline V and J ends were trimmed by 6 bases and 7 bases, with 12 bases remaining between them. The CDR3 region has the DNA TGCAGCGTAGGACACGGTGATGAAGCTTTCTTT. It specifies CSVGHGDEAFF.

This chain uses TRBV11-2 with TRBJ2-3; 8 positions agree with TRBD2. Looked up from germline, CDR1 is SGHAT and CDR2 is FQNNGV. V gave up 5 bases and J gave up 6 bases; unmatched junction bases: 7. The CDR3 contains 14 residues. In DNA form, the CDR3 reads TGTGCCAGCAGCGTAGCGGGGTGGGAGGATACGCAGTATTTT. Residues: CASSVAGWEDTQYF.

In this sample, this clonotype turned up a few times. The rearrangement joins TRBV6-1 to TRBJ1-4, with D possibly TRBD1 on 5 matching bases. Trimming took 1 base from V and 5 from J, leaving 5 bases between them. CDR3 length equals 13 residues. Germline CDR1 and CDR2: MNHNS and SASEGT. The chain's CDR3 is CASSEEGNEKLFF. In nucleotides, the CDR3 is TGTGCCAGCAGTGAAGAGGGGAATGAAAAACTGTTTTTT.